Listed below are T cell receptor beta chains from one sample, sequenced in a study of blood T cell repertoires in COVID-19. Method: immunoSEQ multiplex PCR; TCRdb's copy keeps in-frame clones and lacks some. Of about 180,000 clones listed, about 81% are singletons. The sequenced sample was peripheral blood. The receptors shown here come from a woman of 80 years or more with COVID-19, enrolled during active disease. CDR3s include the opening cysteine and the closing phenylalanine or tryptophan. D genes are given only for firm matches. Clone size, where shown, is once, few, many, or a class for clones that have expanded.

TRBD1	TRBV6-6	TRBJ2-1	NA	CASSETGWVDNEQFF	TGTGCCAGCAGTGAGACAGGGTGGGTAGACAATGAGCAGTTCTTC
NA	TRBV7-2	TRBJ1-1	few	CASSRVTGSEAFF	TGTGCCAGCAGCCGAGTCACAGGATCTGAAGCTTTCTTT
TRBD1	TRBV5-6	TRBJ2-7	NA	CASSLAPGQAYEQYF	TGTGCCAGCAGCTTGGCTCCGGGACAGGCCTACGAGCAGTACTTC
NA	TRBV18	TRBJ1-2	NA	CASSPPGRNYGYTF	TGTGCCAGCTCACCCCCCGGGAGGAACTATGGCTACACCTTC
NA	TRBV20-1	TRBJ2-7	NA	CSASGGHNYEQYF	TGCAGTGCTAGTGGGGGACATAACTACGAGCAGTACTTC
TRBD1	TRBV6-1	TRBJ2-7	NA	CASSEGWTGDYEQYF	TGTGCCAGCAGTGAAGGGTGGACAGGGGACTACGAGCAGTACTTC
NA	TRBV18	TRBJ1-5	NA	CASSPRGGSNQPQHF	TGTGCCAGCTCACCGCGAGGAGGGAGCAATCAGCCCCAGCATTTT
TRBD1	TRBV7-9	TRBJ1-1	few	CASSIGTGAFDEAFF	TGTGCCAGCAGCATCGGGACAGGGGCTTTTGATGAAGCTTTCTTT
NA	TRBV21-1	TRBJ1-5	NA	CASSLQGLCSNQPQHF	TGTGCCAGCAGCCTACAGGGGCTCTGTAGCAATCAGCCCCAGCATTTT
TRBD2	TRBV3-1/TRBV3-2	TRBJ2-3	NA	CASSGSGKGGDADTQYF	TGTGCCAGCAGCGGAAGTGGTAAGGGAGGGGATGCAGATACGCAGTATTTT
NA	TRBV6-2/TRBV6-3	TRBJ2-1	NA	CASSYSSINEQFF	TGTGCCAGCAGTTACTCGAGTATCAATGAGCAGTTCTTC
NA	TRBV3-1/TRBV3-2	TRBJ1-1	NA	CASSRRGTEAFF	TGTGCCAGCAGCCGCCGGGGCACTGAAGCTTTCTTT
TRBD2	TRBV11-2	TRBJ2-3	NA	CASSLEGLAGVADTQYF	TGTGCCAGCAGCTTAGAGGGGCTAGCGGGAGTTGCAGATACGCAGTATTTT
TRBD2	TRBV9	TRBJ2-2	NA	CASSVAASGGDTGELFF	TGTGCCAGCAGCGTAGCGGCTAGCGGGGGGGACACCGGGGAGCTGTTTTTT
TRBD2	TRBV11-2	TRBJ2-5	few	CASSFGPLSGVGGETQYF	TGTGCCAGCAGCTTCGGCCCCCTTAGCGGGGTGGGTGGAGAGACCCAGTACTTC
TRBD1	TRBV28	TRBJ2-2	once	CASSFGSYTRQGPNTGELFF	TGTGCCAGCAGTTTTGGGTCCTACACGCGACAGGGACCGAACACCGGGGAGCTGTTTTTT
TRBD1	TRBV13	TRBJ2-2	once	CASSPQGAGELFF	TGTGCCAGCAGTCCTCAGGGGGCCGGGGAGCTGTTTTTT
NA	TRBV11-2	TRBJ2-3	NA	CASSVDRSTDTQYF	TGTGCCAGCAGCGTAGACAGGAGCACAGATACGCAGTATTTT
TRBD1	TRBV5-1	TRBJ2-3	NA	CASRGTGGIDTQYF	TGCGCCAGCAGAGGGACAGGGGGCATAGATACGCAGTATTTT
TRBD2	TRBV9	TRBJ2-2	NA	CASQGLAGASGELFF	TGTGCCAGCCAGGGACTAGCGGGGGCGAGCGGGGAGCTGTTTTTT
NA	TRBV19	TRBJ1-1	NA	CASSIRIGGATEAFF	TGTGCCAGTAGTATAAGAATCGGAGGGGCCACTGAAGCTTTCTTT
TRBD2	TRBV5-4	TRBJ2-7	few	CASSLRSGRTGEQYF	TGTGCCAGCAGCTTGAGGAGCGGGAGGACGGGGGAGCAGTACTTC
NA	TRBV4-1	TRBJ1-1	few	CASSQVRGTEAFF	TGCGCCAGCAGCCAAGTGAGGGGGACTGAAGCTTTCTTT
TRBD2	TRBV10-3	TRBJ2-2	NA	CAISRTSGRGGTGELFF	TGTGCCATCAGTCGGACTAGCGGGAGAGGCGGCACCGGGGAGCTGTTTTTT
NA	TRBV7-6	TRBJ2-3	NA	CASSPLQGRDTQYF	TGTGCCAGCAGCCCGTTGCAGGGGCGAGATACGCAGTATTTT
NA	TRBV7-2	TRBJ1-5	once	CASSLRVGGDQPQHF	TGTGCCAGCAGCTTACGGGTTGGGGGGGATCAGCCCCAGCATTTT
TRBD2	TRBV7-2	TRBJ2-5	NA	CASSSISGGAETQYF	TGTGCCAGCAGCTCGATTAGCGGGGGGGCAGAGACCCAGTACTTC
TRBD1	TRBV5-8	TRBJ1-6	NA	CASSPGTGVSPLHF	TGTGCCAGCAGCCCTGGAACAGGGGTATCACCCCTCCACTTT
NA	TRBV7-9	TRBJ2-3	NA	CASSAQGRDTQYF	TGTGCCAGCAGCGCCCAGGGGAGAGATACGCAGTATTTT
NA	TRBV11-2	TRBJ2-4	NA	CASSLFLPPKNIQYF	TGTGCCAGCAGCTTATTTCTTCCCCCCAAAAACATTCAGTACTTC
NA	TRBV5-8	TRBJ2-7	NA	CASSLDSLSYEQYF	TGTGCCAGCAGCTTGGACAGCCTATCCTACGAGCAGTACTTC
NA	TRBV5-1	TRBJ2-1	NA	CASSSIPNEQFF	TGCGCCAGCAGTTCAATCCCCAATGAGCAGTTCTTC
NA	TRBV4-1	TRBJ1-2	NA	CASSQDHGDGRGYGYTF	TGCGCCAGCAGCCAAGATCATGGGGACGGGCGGGGCTATGGCTACACCTTC
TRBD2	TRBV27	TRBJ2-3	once	CASSLVLAGRDGTDTQYF	TGTGCCAGCAGTTTAGTTCTAGCGGGAAGGGATGGCACAGATACGCAGTATTTT
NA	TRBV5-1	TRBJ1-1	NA	CASSSRANTEAFF	TGCGCCAGCAGTTCGAGGGCGAACACTGAAGCTTTCTTT
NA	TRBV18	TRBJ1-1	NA	CASSSDRNTEAFF	TGTGCCAGCTCTTCGGACAGGAACACTGAAGCTTTCTTT
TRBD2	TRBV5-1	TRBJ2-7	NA	CASSLSGGTYEQYF	TGCGCCAGCAGCTTGTCGGGAGGGACCTACGAGCAGTACTTC
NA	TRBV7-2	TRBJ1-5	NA	CASSRGGYQPQHF	TGTGCCAGCAGCAGGGGGGGATACCAGCCCCAGCATTTT
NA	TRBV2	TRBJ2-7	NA	CASSRVLYEQYF	TGTGCCAGCAGCCGAGTCCTTTACGAGCAGTACTTC
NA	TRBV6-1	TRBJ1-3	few	CASSGLQGSSGNTIYF	TGTGCCAGCAGTGGGTTACAGGGCAGCTCTGGAAACACCATATATTTT
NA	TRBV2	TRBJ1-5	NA	CASSERTANQPQHF	TGTGCCAGCAGTGAGAGGACAGCGAATCAGCCCCAGCATTTT
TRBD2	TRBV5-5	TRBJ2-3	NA	CASSPQTSGTDTQYF	TGTGCCAGCAGCCCGCAGACTAGCGGCACAGATACGCAGTATTTT
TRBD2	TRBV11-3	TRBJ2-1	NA	CASSLDPLAGVNEQFF	TGTGCCAGCAGCTTAGATCCCCTAGCGGGGGTCAATGAGCAGTTCTTC
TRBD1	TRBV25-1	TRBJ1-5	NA	CASRDRVDQPQHF	TGTGCCAGCAGGGACAGGGTGGATCAGCCCCAGCATTTT
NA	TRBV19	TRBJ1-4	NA	CASSIKEGIGKLFF	TGTGCCAGTAGTATAAAAGAGGGAATTGGAAAACTGTTTTTT
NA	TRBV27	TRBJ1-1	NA	CASSLFRGANTEAFF	TGTGCCAGCAGTTTATTTCGGGGGGCGAACACTGAAGCTTTCTTT
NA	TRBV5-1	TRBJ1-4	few	CASSLEDGSEKLFF	TGCGCCAGCAGCTTGGAGGACGGGAGTGAAAAACTGTTTTTT
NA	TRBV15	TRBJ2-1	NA	CATSRVGRPLISYNEQFF	TGTGCCACCAGCAGAGTCGGCAGGCCGCTCATCTCCTACAATGAGCAGTTCTTC
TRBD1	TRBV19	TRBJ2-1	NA	CASRTLTGTGGNNEQFF	TGTGCCAGTAGAACCCTTACCGGGACAGGGGGGAACAATGAGCAGTTCTTC
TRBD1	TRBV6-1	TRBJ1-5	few	CASSDRDRGGQPQHF	TGTGCCAGCAGTGATCGAGACAGGGGCGGTCAGCCCCAGCATTTT
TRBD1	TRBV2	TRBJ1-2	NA	CASKTGIDAYGYTF	TGTGCCAGCAAGACAGGGATTGATGCCTATGGCTACACCTTC
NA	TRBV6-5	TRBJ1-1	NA	CASRTVGRVNTEAFF	TGTGCCAGCAGAACAGTGGGCAGGGTGAACACTGAAGCTTTCTTT
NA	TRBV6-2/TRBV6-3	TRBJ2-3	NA	CASSYQRGGPDTQYF	TGTGCCAGCAGTTACCAAAGGGGGGGGCCAGATACGCAGTATTTT
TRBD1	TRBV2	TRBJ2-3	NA	CASSRIRDRGTDTQYF	TGTGCCAGCAGTAGAATCCGGGACAGGGGCACAGATACGCAGTATTTT
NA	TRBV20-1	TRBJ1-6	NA	CSASQARVNSPLHF	TGCAGTGCTAGTCAGGCCAGGGTGAATTCACCCCTCCACTTT
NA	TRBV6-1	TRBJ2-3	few	CASSAAARQYF	TGTGCCAGCAGTGCTGCCGCGAGGCAGTATTTT
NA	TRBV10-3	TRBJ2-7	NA	CAITQTGFGYEQYF	TGTGCCATCACCCAGACAGGTTTCGGGTACGAGCAGTACTTC